Shown below are 4 T cell receptor beta chains from a single sample sequenced in a study of control samples from healthy donors and cancer patients. Method: immunoSEQ multiplex PCR; TCRdb's copy keeps in-frame clones and lacks some. Of about 130,000 clones in the sample, about 90% were seen once. The sequenced material came from blood. All receptors derive from a woman in her forties or fifties in good health.

The chain links TRBV5-1 to TRBJ1-2, with TRBD1 matching 10 bases. Germline lookup yields CDR1 SGHRS and CDR2 YFSETQ. The CDR3 length is 15 residues. Germline trimming cut 1 base from V and 7 bases from J; bases unmatched to any gene: 7. This chain's CDR3 is CASSLSRTGGGGYTF. The CDR3 DNA follows: TGCGCCAGCAGCTTGTCTAGGACAGGGGGTGGTGGCTACACCTTC. The entire variable domain, with the rest obtained from reference TRBV5-1 and TRBJ1-2, is as follows: KAGVTQTPRYLIKTRGQQVTLSCSPISGHRSVSWYQQTPGQGLQFLFEYFSETQRNKGNFPGRFSGRQFSNSRSEMNVSTLELGDSALYLCASSLSRTGGGGYTFGSGTRLTVV.

V gene TRBV2 combines with J gene TRBJ1-1; no reliable D call. This CDR3 is built from 14 residues. V lost 8 bases and J 2 bases, leaving 15 bases between the germline ends. Germline CDR1 and CDR2: SNHLY and FYNNEI. The CDR3 sequence is CASYIPGTNTEAFF. In DNA, the CDR3 is TGTGCCAGCTATATCCCGGGAACCAACACTGAAGCTTTCTTT.

The rearrangement links TRBV5-1 to TRBJ1-1, with D hard to call. The CDR3 extends over 16 amino acids. Trimming removed 1 base from V and 0 bases from J, with 13 bases in between. Germline CDR1 is SGHRS and CDR2 is YFSETQ. The DNA of the CDR3 is TGCGCCAGCAGCTTGCAACCAATCGGAATGAACACTGAAGCTTTCTTT. It translates to CASSLQPIGMNTEAFF. Full variable domain (rest looked up from reference TRBV5-1 and TRBJ1-1): KAGVTQTPRYLIKTRGQQVTLSCSPISGHRSVSWYQQTPGQGLQFLFEYFSETQRNKGNFPGRFSGRQFSNSRSEMNVSTLELGDSALYLCASSLQPIGMNTEAFFGQGTRLTVV.

The genes are TRBV2 and TRBJ2-5; 10 bases are a match to TRBD2. This CDR3 is 13 amino acids long. Germline CDR1 is SNHLY and CDR2 is FYNNEI. With 6 bases clipped from V and 5 bases from J, the junction kept 3 bases outside the gene matches. CDR3 bases: TGTGCCAGCAGACTAGCGGGGCAGGAGACCCAGTACTTC. Translating it yields CASRLAGQETQYF.